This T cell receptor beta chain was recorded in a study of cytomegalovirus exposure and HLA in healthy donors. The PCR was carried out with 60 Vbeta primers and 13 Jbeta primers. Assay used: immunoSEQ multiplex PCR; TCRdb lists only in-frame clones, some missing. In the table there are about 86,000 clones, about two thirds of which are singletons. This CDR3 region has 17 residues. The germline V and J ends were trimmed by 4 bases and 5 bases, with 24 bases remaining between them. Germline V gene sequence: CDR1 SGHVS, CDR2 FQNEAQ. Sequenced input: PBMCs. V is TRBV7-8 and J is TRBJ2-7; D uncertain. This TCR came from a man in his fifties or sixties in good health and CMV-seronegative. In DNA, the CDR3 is TGTGCCAGCAGCTCCCCTTCACAACCGGAGCCCTTGGACGAGCAGTACTTC. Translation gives CASSSPSQPEPLDEQYF. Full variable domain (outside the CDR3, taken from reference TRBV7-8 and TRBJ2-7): GAGVSQSPRYKVAKRGQDVALRCDPISGHVSLFWYQQALGQGPEFLTYFQNEAQLDKSGLPSDRFFAERPEGSVSTLKIQRTQQEDSAVYLCASSSPSQPEPLDEQYFGPGTRLTVT.